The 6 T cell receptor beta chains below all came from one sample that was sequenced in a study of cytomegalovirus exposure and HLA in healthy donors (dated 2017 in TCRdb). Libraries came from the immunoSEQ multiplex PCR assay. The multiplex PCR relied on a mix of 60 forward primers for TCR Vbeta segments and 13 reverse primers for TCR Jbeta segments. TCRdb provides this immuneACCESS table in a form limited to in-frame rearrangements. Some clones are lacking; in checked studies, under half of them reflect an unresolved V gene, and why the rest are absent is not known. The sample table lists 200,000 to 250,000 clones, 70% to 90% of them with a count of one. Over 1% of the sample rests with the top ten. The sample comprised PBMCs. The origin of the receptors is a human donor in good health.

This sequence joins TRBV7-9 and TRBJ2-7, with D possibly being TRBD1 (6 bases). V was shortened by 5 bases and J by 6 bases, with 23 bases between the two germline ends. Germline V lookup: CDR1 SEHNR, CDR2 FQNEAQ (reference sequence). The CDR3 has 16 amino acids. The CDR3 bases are TGTGCCAGCAGCCATCTGGACAGCCGCCACCTACGCGAGCAGTACTTC. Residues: CASSHLDSRHLREQYF.

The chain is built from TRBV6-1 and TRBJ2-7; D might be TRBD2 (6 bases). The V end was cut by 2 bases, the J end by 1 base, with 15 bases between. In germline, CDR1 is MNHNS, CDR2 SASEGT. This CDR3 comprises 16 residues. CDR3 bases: TGTGCCAGCAGTGAATACGGGTCGGGAGTTTCCTACGAGCAGTACTTC. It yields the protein CASSEYGSGVSYEQYF.

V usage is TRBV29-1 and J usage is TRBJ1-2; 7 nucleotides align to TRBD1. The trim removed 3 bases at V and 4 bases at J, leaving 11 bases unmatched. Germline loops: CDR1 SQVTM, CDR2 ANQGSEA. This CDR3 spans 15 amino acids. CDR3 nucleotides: TGCAGCGTTGACGGGTCGGGACAGAAATTCTATGGCTACACCTTC. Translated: CSVDGSGQKFYGYTF.

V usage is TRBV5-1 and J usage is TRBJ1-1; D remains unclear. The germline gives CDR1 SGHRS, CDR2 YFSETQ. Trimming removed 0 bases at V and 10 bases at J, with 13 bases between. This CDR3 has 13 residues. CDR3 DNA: TGCGCCAGCAGCTTGGAGGTGGGCAGTCCAGCTTTCTTT. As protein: CASSLEVGSPAFF. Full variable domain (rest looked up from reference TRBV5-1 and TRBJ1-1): KAGVTQTPRYLIKTRGQQVTLSCSPISGHRSVSWYQQTPGQGLQFLFEYFSETQRNKGNFPGRFSGRQFSNSRSEMNVSTLELGDSALYLCASSLEVGSPAFFGQGTRLTVV.

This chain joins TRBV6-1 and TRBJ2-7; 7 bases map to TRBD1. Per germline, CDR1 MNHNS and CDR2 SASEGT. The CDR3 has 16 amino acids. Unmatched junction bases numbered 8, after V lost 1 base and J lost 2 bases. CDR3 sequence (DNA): TGTGCCAGCAGTGAAGTTTGGGACAGAGAAGCCTACGAGCAGTACTTC. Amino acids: CASSEVWDREAYEQYF.

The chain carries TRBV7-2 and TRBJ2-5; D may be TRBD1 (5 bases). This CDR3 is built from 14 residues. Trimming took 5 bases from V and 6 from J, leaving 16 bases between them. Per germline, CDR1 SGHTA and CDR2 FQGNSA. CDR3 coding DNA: TGTGCCAGCAGCCCGCAGGGTGGGTTACAGACCCAGTACTTC. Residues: CASSPQGGLQTQYF.